Described below is a single T cell receptor beta chain sequence and its context. The antigen is undetermined. Unique molecular identifiers were built into the TCRbeta library. Each CDR3 protein gets one entry after TCRdb re-called the PCR reads with MiXCR. The sample holds roughly 420,000 distinct CDR3 sequences, 15% to 20% seen once. The data were obtained in a study of T-cell reconstitution after alpha-beta-depleted transplantation in children. Broader study findings: Most T-cell counts and diversity one year after the transplant came from T cells that were newly produced.

Germline CDR1 and CDR2: SQVTM and ANQGSEA. The CDR3 is 14 residues long. Deletions cut 5 bases from V and 7 bases from J, with 18 bases between. The clonotype originates from a boy in the first two years of life who had a stem cell transplant for Wiskott-Aldrich syndrome, so the T cells may come from the graft donor. The chain links TRBV29-1 to TRBJ2-1; TRBD1 might be the D (5 bases). The source material was PBMCs, mostly from graft donor cells, sampled 360 days after TCRalphabeta/CD19-depleted stem cell transplant. The CDR3 nucleotides are TGCAGCGTTCAACCGCAGGGATTGGGTAATGAGCAGTTCTTC. Translation: CSVQPQGLGNEQFF.